The clone carrying this T cell receptor (beta chain) was counted between two and nine times. The sample is drawn from a study of beta chain features in type 1 diabetes. Study-level background: Examination covered around 98 million sorted cells spanning all samples.

V gave up 6 bases and J gave up 10 bases, with 16 bases separating them. CDR3 size: 12 residues. Germline values: CDR1 SQVTM, CDR2 ANQGSEA. Since all of the isolated RNA was reverse transcribed, expressed TCRB transcripts were what got sequenced. Clones were sequenced by immunoSEQ multiplex PCR, and TCRdb holds only the in-frame ones, with some missing. Among about 220,000 clones listed, approximately 10% were seen once. Source material: central memory CD4+ T cells from blood. The chain couples TRBV29-1 to TRBJ2-1; D call uncertain. The source is a man aged 18 to 30 in good health. The CDR3 sequence is CSVERVAREQFF. The CDR3, as DNA: TGCAGCGTCGAACGTGTGGCTCGGGAGCAGTTCTTC.